Described below is a single T cell receptor beta chain sequence and its context. The target antigen is unknown. This CDR3 is 12 amino acids long. Germline CDR1 and CDR2: GTSNPN and SVGIG (reference sequence). Trimming took off 2 bases at V and 2 bases at J, with 7 bases between the two ends. The record originates from a study of OX40 agonist ivuxolimab in advanced cancers. Study-wide context: Ivuxolimab, an agonistic anti-OX40 (CD134) antibody, was given to patients. Study-wide results and caveats: Blood T cells, both CD4+ and CD8+, expanded clonally by week 6 at 0.1 to 3.0 mg/kg. Patients who responded partially at 0.1-3.0 mg/kg showed clonal expansion ranking among the lowest.

Here immunoSEQ multiplex PCR was the method, and the copy in TCRdb shows in-frame clones only, minus some. The data show tens of thousands of clones, with about 91% seen just once and approximately 12% held by the top ten. The material sequenced was CD4+ or CD8+ T cells sorted from blood, taken in a trial of the OX40 agonist ivuxolimab. The chain joins TRBV30 to TRBJ2-7; no firm D call. The origin of this receptor is an adult with an advanced solid tumor such as melanoma, head and neck, liver or kidney cancer. CDR3 in amino acids: CAWSPLTYEQYF. CDR3 DNA sequence: TGTGCCTGGAGTCCTTTGACCTACGAGCAGTACTTC.